Sequencing of this T cell receptor beta chain was carried out in a study of neoadjuvant anti-PD-1 for oral cavity cancer. TCRdb's table, derived via immunoSEQ multiplex PCR, lists solely in-frame clones and lacks some. The sample lists approximately 7,100 clones; about half were seen once. With 6 bases removed from V and 2 bases from J, the gap between germline ends came to 15 bases. CDR3 length: 15 residues. In germline, CDR1 is MGHRA, CDR2 YSYEKL. Patients had newly diagnosed, untreated stage II-IVA oral cavity squamous cell carcinoma. The clonotype originates from a person aged 35-79 years with oral cavity squamous cell carcinoma. This chain links TRBV4-1 with TRBJ2-3, with D tentatively TRBD1 or TRBD2 (6 bases each). Sequencing was performed on tumor tissue, taken before nivolumab (anti-PD-1) treatment. CDR3 DNA sequence: TGCGCCAGCAGTCCCACGGGGGCCTACACAGATACGCAGTATTTT. It is translated as CASSPTGAYTDTQYF.